This TCR beta chain was sequenced during a study of blood T cell repertoires in COVID-19. For the study at large: Samples taken during acute and convalescent COVID-19 were collected in the United States, Italy and Spain. Nucleic acid was either cDNA or gDNA, and it came from T cells, B-cell-depleted T cells, or PBMCs.

This CDR3 is built from 14 residues. CDR1 is SGHAT and CDR2 is FQNNGV in the germline V gene. After removal of 5 bases from V and 6 bases from J, the junction contained 9 bases not matched to a gene. Using immunoSEQ multiplex PCR, the repertoire was profiled, and TCRdb retains in-frame clones only, with some absent. The data contain 110,000 to 150,000 clones, 88% of them singletons. Input material: peripheral blood. This clonotype was sampled from a man aged 65 to 79 with acute or convalescent COVID-19. The chain uses TRBV11-2 and TRBJ2-7; 8 positions match TRBD1. The CDR3 nucleotides read TGTGCCAGCAGCCCCAAGACAGGGGAGGTCGAGCAGTACTTC. Translation: CASSPKTGEVEQYF.